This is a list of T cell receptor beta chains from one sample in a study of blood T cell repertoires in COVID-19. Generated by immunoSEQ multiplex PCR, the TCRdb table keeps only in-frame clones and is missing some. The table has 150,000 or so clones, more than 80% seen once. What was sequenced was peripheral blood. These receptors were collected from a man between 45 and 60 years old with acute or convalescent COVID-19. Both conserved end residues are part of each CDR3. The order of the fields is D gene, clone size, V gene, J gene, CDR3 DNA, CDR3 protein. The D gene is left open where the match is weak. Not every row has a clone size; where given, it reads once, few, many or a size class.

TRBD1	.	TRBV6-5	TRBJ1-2	TGTGCCAGCAAAACTGACAGGGGCATCTATGGCTACACCTTC	CASKTDRGIYGYTF
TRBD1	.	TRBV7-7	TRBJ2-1	TGTGCCAGCAGCTTAGATTGGACAGGGGGCGGTGAGCAGTTCTTC	CASSLDWTGGGEQFF
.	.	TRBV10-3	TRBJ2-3	TGTGCCATTGCTGACTTGAGCACAGATACGCAGTATTTT	CAIADLSTDTQYF
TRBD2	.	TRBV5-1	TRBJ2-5	TGCGCCAGCAGCTTCGGTACTAGCGGGGGAGAGACCCAGTACTTC	CASSFGTSGGETQYF
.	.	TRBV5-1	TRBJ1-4	TGCGCCAGCAGCTCGTTGGGGGGGAGTGAAAAACTGTTTTTT	CASSSLGGSEKLFF
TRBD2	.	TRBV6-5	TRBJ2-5	TGTGCCAGCATCCAAGCGGGAGGGCCCCAAGAGACCCAGTACTTC	CASIQAGGPQETQYF
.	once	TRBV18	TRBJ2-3	TGTGCCAGCTCACCCTCGCTAGCCCGACCCCCAGATACGCAGTATTTT	CASSPSLARPPDTQYF
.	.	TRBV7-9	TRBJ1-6	TGTGCCAGCAGCTTAAGGACACCTGAGGTCTCACCCCTCCACTTT	CASSLRTPEVSPLHF
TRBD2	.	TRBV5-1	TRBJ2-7	TGCGCCAGCAGCACCTTGACGGGAGGACCCTACGAGCAGTACTTC	CASSTLTGGPYEQYF
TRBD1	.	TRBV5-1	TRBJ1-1	TGCGCCAGCAGCTTGGCAGGGACAGGTGTGGCTAACACTGAAGCTTTCTTT	CASSLAGTGVANTEAFF
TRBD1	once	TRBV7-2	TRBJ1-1	TGTGCCAGCACCCTACAGGGGGGGAACACTGAAGCTTTCTTT	CASTLQGGNTEAFF
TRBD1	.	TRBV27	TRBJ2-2	TGTGCCAGCAGTGACGGGACAGGTCCCGGGGAGCTGTTTTTT	CASSDGTGPGELFF
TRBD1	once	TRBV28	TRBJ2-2	TGTGCCAGCCGGGACAGGCTTACCGCCGGGGAGCTGTTTTTT	CASRDRLTAGELFF
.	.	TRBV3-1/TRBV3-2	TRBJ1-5	TGTGCCAGCAGCCAAGATGGCACTCAGCCCCAGCATTTT	CASSQDGTQPQHF
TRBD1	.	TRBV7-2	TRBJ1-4	TGTGCCAGCAGCTTAGCTGGGACAGGGAATGAAAAACTGTTTTTT	CASSLAGTGNEKLFF
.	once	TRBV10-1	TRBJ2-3	TGCGCCAGCAGATCCCACAGGGCCACAGATACGCAGTATTTT	CASRSHRATDTQYF
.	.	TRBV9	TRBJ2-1	TGTGCCAGCAGCCCAGCTAGCGACCTAAATGAGCAGTTCTTC	CASSPASDLNEQFF
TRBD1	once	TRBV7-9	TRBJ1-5	TGTGCCAGCAGCCGAGGGACAGGGGTACAGCCCCAGCATTTT	CASSRGTGVQPQHF